The 20 T cell receptor beta chains in this list originate from one sample, sequenced in a study of graft-versus-host responses after intestinal transplantation. For these receptors, no antigen is known. Profiling relied on immunoSEQ multiplex PCR, and the TCRdb table lists in-frame clones only, not all of them. The sample yields about 110,000 clones, about 92% seen once. This material consisted of unstimulated CD8+ T cells sorted from spleen or lymph node cells, taken before transplant. These receptors all come from a human donor who was the organ donor for an intestinal transplant.

The DNA for the CDR3 is TGTGCCAGCAGTTTATGGAAGCAGGGGGTGTATGGCTACACCTTC. This sequence encodes CASSLWKQGVYGYTF. The chain carries TRBV28 and TRBJ1-2, with 7 bases that match TRBD1. This CDR3 is built from 15 residues. The junction had 6 bases not matched to a gene; V was cut back by 0 bases and J by 5 bases. Germline V gene lookup returns CDR1 MDHEN and CDR2 SYDVKM.

This rearrangement joins TRBV19 to TRBJ1-3; tentatively, D is TRBD1 (5 bases). CDR1 and CDR2 (germline): LNHDA, SQIVND (reference sequence). This CDR3 has 13 amino acids. The ends were cut back, 7 bases at V and 3 bases at J, with 10 bases in the middle. CDR3 sequence (DNA): TGTGCCAGTACGCGGGGCTTTGGAAACACCATATATTTT. The encoded protein is CASTRGFGNTIYF.

The chain links TRBV27 to TRBJ2-7; weak D call: TRBD1 (6 bases). Germline values: CDR1 MNHEY, CDR2 SMNVEV (reference sequence). The CDR3 is 14 residues long. Trimming removed 6 bases at V and 2 bases at J, with 14 bases between. The CDR3 sequence: CASSPTWTAYEQYF. In DNA form, the CDR3 reads TGTGCCAGCAGCCCGACGTGGACAGCCTACGAGCAGTACTTC.

Points on this clone: The sample carries other DNA sequences with the same CDR3. This chain links TRBV2 with TRBJ2-1, with 10 positions matching TRBD2. With 6 bases clipped from V and 7 bases from J, the junction kept 9 bases outside the gene matches. The CDR3 consists of 15 residues. Germline V gene data show CDR1 as SNHLY and CDR2 as FYNNEI. The chain's CDR3 is CASSFLAGEINEQFF. CDR3 bases: TGTGCCAGCAGCTTTCTAGCGGGAGAAATTAATGAGCAGTTCTTC. The entire variable domain, with the rest obtained from reference TRBV2 and TRBJ2-1, is as follows: EPEVTQTPSHQVTQMGQEVILRCVPISNHLYFYWYRQILGQKVEFLVSFYNNEISEKSEIFDDQFSVERPDGSNFTLKIRSTKLEDSAMYFCASSFLAGEINEQFFGPGTRLTVL.

This clone was picked up one time. The V gene is TRBV6-5, the J gene TRBJ2-1; no firm D call. This CDR3 spans 13 amino acids. The germline V and J ends were trimmed by 0 bases and 8 bases, with 8 bases remaining between them. CDR1 MNHEY and CDR2 SVGAGI come from the germline V gene. The DNA of the CDR3 is TGTGCCAGCAGTTACTCGCCGGGTCATGAGCAGTTCTTC. As protein: CASSYSPGHEQFF.

V is TRBV5-1 and J is TRBJ2-3; 7 bases match TRBD2. This CDR3 contains 17 residues. V shed 0 bases, J shed 3 bases, and the junction held 10 bases outside the gene matches. CDR1 and CDR2 from the germline V gene are SGHRS and YFSETQ. The CDR3 loop is CASSLDHAGVRTDTQYF. The CDR3 region has the DNA TGCGCCAGCAGCTTGGATCATGCGGGAGTTAGGACAGATACGCAGTATTTT.

This CDR3 is CASSFGDTGYTF. The CDR3 DNA sequence: TGTGCCAGCAGCTTCGGAGATACGGGCTACACCTTC. The chain employs TRBV7-2 and TRBJ1-2; D remains ambiguous. The germline gives CDR1 SGHTA, CDR2 FQGNSA. The CDR3 loop spans 12 amino acids. V gave up 3 bases and J gave up 8 bases, with 10 bases separating them.

This chain links TRBV4-1 with TRBJ2-2; D possibly matches TRBD1 or TRBD2 (5 bases each). V shed 1 base and J shed 2 bases, with 11 bases lying between them. This CDR3 region has 16 residues. Germline-derived CDR1 and CDR2 are MGHRA and YSYEKL. CDR3 protein: CASSQVQRTNTGELFF. DNA for the CDR3: TGCGCCAGCAGCCAAGTGCAGCGGACAAACACCGGGGAGCTGTTTTTT.

The rearrangement joins TRBV19 to TRBJ2-7; tentative D call: TRBD1 (6 bases). The CDR3 covers 14 residues. Trimming removed 3 bases at V and 2 bases at J, with 11 bases between. CDR1 LNHDA and CDR2 SQIVND come from the germline V gene (reference sequence). This chain's CDR3 is CASSMSPGAYEQYF. In DNA, the CDR3 is TGTGCCAGTAGTATGTCGCCAGGGGCCTACGAGCAGTACTTC.

V usage is TRBV5-1 and J usage is TRBJ2-7; D unclear. Germline CDR1 is SGHRS and CDR2 is YFSETQ. The V gene lost 0 bases and the J gene lost 0 bases, with 7 bases spanning the gap. The CDR3 has 14 residues. Here the CDR3 DNA reads TGCGCCAGCAGCTTGGCAGGTCTCTCCTACGAGCAGTACTTC. Protein sequence: CASSLAGLSYEQYF. Full variable domain (outside the CDR3, taken from reference TRBV5-1 and TRBJ2-7): KAGVTQTPRYLIKTRGQQVTLSCSPISGHRSVSWYQQTPGQGLQFLFEYFSETQRNKGNFPGRFSGRQFSNSRSEMNVSTLELGDSALYLCASSLAGLSYEQYFGPGTRLTVT.

The V gene is TRBV6-5, the J gene TRBJ2-2; 7 bases fit TRBD2. This CDR3 has 16 amino acids. Germline-derived CDR1 and CDR2 are MNHEY and SVGAGI. The V and J ends lost 3 bases and 7 bases, in that order; junction bases with no gene match: 11. The CDR3 loop is CASSYVWRELNGELFF. The CDR3 DNA sequence: TGTGCCAGCAGTTATGTTTGGCGGGAGTTGAACGGGGAGCTGTTTTTT.

The rearrangement links TRBV28 to TRBJ2-3; 15 nucleotides line up with TRBD2. The CDR3 is made up of 17 amino acids. The germline V gene encodes CDR1 MDHEN and CDR2 SYDVKM. V lost 5 bases to trimming and J lost 6 bases; unmatched junction nucleotides: 9. The CDR3 bases are TGTGCCAGCAGTCCAAGGACTAGCGGGAGGGCCATGGATACGCAGTATTTT. Amino acid sequence: CASSPRTSGRAMDTQYF.

The chain uses TRBV5-6 and TRBJ1-2; D remains ambiguous. This CDR3 has 19 amino acids. V lost 2 bases and J 5 bases, leaving 28 bases between the germline ends. CDR1 is SGHDT, CDR2 YYEEEE, per germline. The CDR3: CASSFQWSIQPGPPYGYTF. CDR3 sequence (DNA): TGTGCCAGCAGCTTTCAGTGGTCCATCCAACCGGGCCCTCCTTATGGCTACACCTTC.

The chain joins TRBV28 to TRBJ2-7; D not resolved. Germline loops: CDR1 MDHEN, CDR2 SYDVKM. The ends were cut back, 3 bases at V and 3 bases at J, with 18 bases in the middle. This CDR3 spans 16 amino acids. Written as DNA, the CDR3 is TGTGCCAGCAGTTTGGCAACCACCGACCTTTACTACGAGCAGTACTTC. It yields the protein CASSLATTDLYYEQYF. The full variable domain, with the rest looked up from reference TRBV28 and TRBJ2-7, is DVKVTQSSRYLVKRTGEKVFLECVQDMDHENMFWYRQDPGLGLRLIYFSYDVKMKEKGDIPEGYSVSREKKERFSLILESASTNQTSMYLCASSLATTDLYYEQYFGPGTRLTVT.

V usage is TRBV27 and J usage is TRBJ2-1; D gene ambiguous. Germline loops: CDR1 MNHEY, CDR2 SMNVEV (reference sequence). There are 14 residues in the CDR3. V was trimmed by 1 base and J by 5 bases, leaving 9 bases between them. The CDR3 is CASSLLPENNEQFF. Here the CDR3 DNA reads TGTGCCAGCAGTTTATTGCCCGAGAACAATGAGCAGTTCTTC.

CDR3 DNA: TGTGCCAGCAGCTTAGGTGTTTGGGGCAACGATGAGCAGTTCTTC. The encoded protein is CASSLGVWGNDEQFF. The V and J genes are TRBV7-2 and TRBJ2-1, with D possibly matching TRBD1 (5 bases). V lost 1 base to trimming and J lost 8 bases, with 15 bases between them. Germline-derived CDR1 and CDR2 are SGHTA and FQGNSA. This CDR3 is 15 amino acids long.

The chain joins TRBV4-1 to TRBJ2-3, with TRBD1 identical over 12 bases. Germline V gene lookup returns CDR1 MGHRA and CDR2 YSYEKL. This CDR3 contains 19 residues. Unmatched junction bases numbered 13, after V lost 3 bases and J lost 3 bases. The DNA for the CDR3 is TGCGCCAGCAGCCAGAAGCAGGGACAGGGGGCTCCCACGACAGATACGCAGTATTTT. This encodes CASSQKQGQGAPTTDTQYF.

This chain joins TRBV18 and TRBJ2-7; 7 positions match TRBD1. The CDR3 covers 15 residues. With V trimmed by 3 bases and J by 0 bases, 5 bases remained unmatched. Looked up from germline, CDR1 is KGHSH and CDR2 is LQKENI. The CDR3 DNA follows: TGTGCCAGCTCACCTTACAGGGACAGCTCCTACGAGCAGTACTTC. Its translation: CASSPYRDSSYEQYF. The full variable domain, its missing parts supplied by reference TRBV18 and TRBJ2-7, is NAGVMQNPRHLVRRRGQEARLRCSPMKGHSHVYWYRQLPEEGLKFMVYLQKENIIDESGMPKERFSAEFPKEGPSILRIQQVVRGDSAAYFCASSPYRDSSYEQYFGPGTRLTVT.

The V and J genes are TRBV9 and TRBJ2-5, with D possibly matching TRBD2 (5 bases). The end of the DNA is better explained by TRBJ2-7, so the J call may be wrong. The CDR3 extends over 14 amino acids. CDR1 and CDR2 from the germline V gene are SGDLS and YYNGEE. CDR3 sequence reads: CASSVAPGNYEQYF. The DNA for the CDR3 is TGTGCCAGCAGCGTAGCACCCGGGAACTACGAGCAGTACTTC.

This chain joins TRBV19 and TRBJ1-5; 9 bases are a match to TRBD1. V trimming: 1 base; J trimming: 6 bases; junction bases outside the gene matches: 7. The CDR3 contains 16 residues. Germline V gives CDR1 LNHDA, CDR2 SQIVND (reference sequence). In DNA form, the CDR3 reads TGTGCCAGTAGTATAGTGGGACAGGGAGGGAGTCAGCCCCAGCATTTT. It specifies CASSIVGQGGSQPQHF.